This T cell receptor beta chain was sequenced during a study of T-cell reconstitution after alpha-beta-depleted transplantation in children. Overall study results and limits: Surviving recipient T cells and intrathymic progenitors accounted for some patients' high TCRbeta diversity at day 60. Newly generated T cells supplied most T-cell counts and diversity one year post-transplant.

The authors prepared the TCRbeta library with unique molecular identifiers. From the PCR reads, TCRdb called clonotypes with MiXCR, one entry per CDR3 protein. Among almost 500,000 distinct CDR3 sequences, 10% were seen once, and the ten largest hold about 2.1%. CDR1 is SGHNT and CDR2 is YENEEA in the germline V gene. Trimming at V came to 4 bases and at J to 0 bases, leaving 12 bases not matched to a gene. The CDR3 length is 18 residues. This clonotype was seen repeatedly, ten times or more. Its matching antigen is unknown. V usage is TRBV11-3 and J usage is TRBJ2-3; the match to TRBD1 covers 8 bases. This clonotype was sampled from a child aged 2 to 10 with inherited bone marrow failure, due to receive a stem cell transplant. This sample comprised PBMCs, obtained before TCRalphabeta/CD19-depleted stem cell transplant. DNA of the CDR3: TGTGCCAGCAGCTCAACCAGGGGGCGCGTTGAGAGCACAGATACGCAGTATTTT. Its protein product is CASSSTRGRVESTDTQYF.